The rows below give T cell receptor beta chains drawn from one sample of a study of cytomegalovirus exposure and HLA in healthy donors. Produced via immunoSEQ multiplex PCR; TCRdb's table is partial and in-frame only. The sample consists of fewer than 200,000 clones, around 86% of them appearing once. Specimen: PBMCs. All receptors come from a male donor in good health and CMV-seronegative. The CDR3 runs from the conserved cysteine through the conserved F or W. D genes are given only for firm matches. Where a row states a size, it is once, few, many or the class of an expanded clone; other rows omit it.

J gene,D gene,clone size,V gene,CDR3 length,CDR3 protein,CDR3 DNA
TRBJ1-1,.,.,TRBV5-1,15,CASSLERVGKPEAFF,TGCGCCAGCAGTTTGGAGCGGGTGGGGAAGCCTGAAGCTTTCTTT
TRBJ2-3,.,.,TRBV5-1,13,CASSLGGTDTQYF,TGCGCCAGCAGCTTGGGCGGCACAGATACGCAGTATTTT
TRBJ2-3,.,.,TRBV5-5,14,CASSFPYSTDTQYF,TGTGCCAGCAGCTTCCCTTATAGCACAGATACGCAGTATTTT
TRBJ1-1,.,.,TRBV7-6,13,CASSFNRNTEAFF,TGTGCCAGCAGCTTTAACAGGAACACTGAAGCTTTCTTT
TRBJ2-5,TRBD2,few,TRBV4-2,16,CASSQEPTGGQETQYF,TGTGCCAGCAGCCAAGAACCAACGGGGGGGCAGGAGACCCAGTACTTC
TRBJ1-1,.,.,TRBV5-1,16,CASSSSGVLGNTEAFF,TGCGCCAGCAGCAGTTCAGGGGTGTTGGGGAACACTGAAGCTTTCTTT
TRBJ1-1,.,.,TRBV6-1,20,CASSELVPAIVGWANTEAFF,TGTGCCAGCAGTGAACTCGTCCCAGCCATTGTTGGGTGGGCGAACACTGAAGCTTTCTTT
TRBJ1-5,TRBD1,once,TRBV30,15,CAWSVAQGAAQPQHF,TGTGCCTGGAGTGTAGCACAGGGGGCGGCTCAGCCCCAGCATTTT
TRBJ1-2,.,once,TRBV6-5,13,CASSYDINYGYTF,TGTGCCAGCAGTTATGACATTAACTATGGCTACACCTTC
TRBJ1-6,TRBD1,.,TRBV14,14,CASSPGQGNSPLHF,TGTGCCAGCAGCCCGGGACAGGGAAATTCACCCCTCCACTTT
TRBJ1-1,.,once,TRBV9,13,CASSVVEGTEAFF,TGTGCCAGCAGCGTAGTGGAGGGGACTGAAGCTTTCTTT
TRBJ2-2,.,once,TRBV11-2,15,CASRNSPVTGGELFF,TGTGCCAGCAGGAATAGCCCCGTAACGGGGGGGGAGCTGTTTTTT
TRBJ2-7,TRBD1,.,TRBV5-1,14,CASSPGQGASEQYF,TGCGCCAGCAGCCCCGGACAGGGGGCCAGTGAGCAGTACTTC
TRBJ2-3,.,.,TRBV11-2,14,CASSLDPGTDTQYF,TGTGCCAGCAGCTTAGACCCCGGGACAGATACGCAGTATTTT
TRBJ2-7,TRBD1,once,TRBV7-9,16,CASSSYPGQGVVEQYF,TGTGCCAGCAGCTCATACCCGGGACAGGGCGTAGTCGAGCAGTACTTC
TRBJ1-1,TRBD1,.,TRBV19,14,CASSRMDRDTEAFF,TGTGCCAGTAGCCGAATGGACAGGGATACTGAAGCTTTCTTT
TRBJ1-4,TRBD1,.,TRBV7-9,16,CASSHGQGNSNEKLFF,TGTGCCAGCAGCCACGGACAGGGAAACTCGAATGAAAAACTGTTTTTT
TRBJ2-3,.,.,TRBV29-1,13,CSVSREPGRVQYF,TGCAGCGTCTCCCGGGAGCCCGGTCGGGTGCAGTATTTT
TRBJ2-3,.,.,TRBV29-1,14,CSVEIDGKTDTQYF,TGCAGCGTTGAAATAGACGGGAAGACAGATACGCAGTATTTT
TRBJ2-2,TRBD1,.,TRBV2,14,CASTEDRGLGELFF,TGTGCCAGCACTGAAGACAGGGGGCTTGGGGAGCTGTTTTTT
TRBJ1-5,TRBD1,once,TRBV6-5,15,CASSAGTDVGQPQHF,TGTGCCAGCAGTGCCGGGACAGATGTCGGTCAGCCCCAGCATTTT
TRBJ1-2,TRBD1,.,TRBV6-1,12,CAALDRASGYTF,TGTGCCGCACTCGACAGGGCCTCAGGCTACACCTTC
TRBJ2-3,.,once,TRBV2,15,CASRTGTESLGTQYF,TGTGCCAGCAGGACCGGGACTGAATCCTTGGGAACGCAGTATTTT
TRBJ1-6,.,.,TRBV9,14,CASSVDPDNSPLHF,TGTGCCAGCAGCGTAGACCCGGATAATTCACCCCTCCACTTT
TRBJ2-5,TRBD1,.,TRBV5-4,16,CASSPRNRGAQETQYF,TGTGCCAGCAGCCCCAGGAACAGGGGAGCGCAGGAGACCCAGTACTTC
TRBJ1-5,TRBD1,.,TRBV19,15,CASSGSLVGGFPPFF,TGTGCCAGTAGTGGAAGCTTGGTAGGGGGCTTCCCACCTTTTTTT
TRBJ2-2,TRBD2,.,TRBV10-3,16,CAISRLAAENTGELFF,TGTGCCATCAGTAGACTAGCGGCAGAGAACACCGGGGAGCTGTTTTTT
TRBJ1-1,.,.,TRBV5-6,14,CASSETPGNTEAFF,TGTGCCAGCAGCGAAACTCCGGGGAACACTGAAGCTTTCTTT
TRBJ1-2,TRBD1,.,TRBV27,14,CASSPDRGSRGYTF,TGTGCCAGCAGTCCCGACAGGGGGAGTCGTGGCTACACCTTC
TRBJ2-7,TRBD1,.,TRBV27,14,CASSLRGRGSEQYF,TGTGCCAGCAGTTTAAGAGGCAGGGGGTCCGAGCAGTACTTC
TRBJ1-5,.,once,TRBV4-3,14,CASSQVQGGQPQHF,TGCGCCAGCAGCCAAGTACAGGGCGGCCAGCCCCAGCATTTT
TRBJ2-3,TRBD2,once,TRBV11-2,16,CASSLGSGYLSDTQYF,TGTGCCAGCAGCTTAGGTAGCGGGTATTTGTCAGATACGCAGTATTTT
TRBJ2-2,.,.,TRBV7-9,17,CSSSSPIGGANTGELFF,TGTTCCAGCAGCTCCCCCATCGGCGGAGCGAACACCGGGGAGCTGTTTTTT
TRBJ2-1,.,.,TRBV27,14,CASSRRSTYNEQFF,TGTGCCAGCAGTCGTCGATCCACTTACAATGAGCAGTTCTTC
TRBJ1-6,.,.,TRBV27,16,CASSLDPNGQLGPLHF,TGTGCCAGCAGTTTAGACCCAAACGGACAGTTAGGACCCCTCCACTTT
TRBJ2-2,.,.,TRBV7-7,15,CASSFSGAGSGELFF,TGTGCTAGCAGCTTTTCGGGAGCTGGCTCCGGGGAGCTGTTTTTT
TRBJ1-4,.,few,TRBV7-9,18,CASSLWTGNAFTNEKLFF,TGTGCCAGCAGCTTGTGGACCGGGAACGCGTTTACTAATGAAAAACTGTTTTTT
TRBJ1-6,.,once,TRBV30,19,CAWRIRGRSLSSYNSPLHF,TGTGCCTGGAGGATCAGGGGTAGGAGTTTGAGCTCCTATAATTCACCCCTCCACTTT
TRBJ1-6,TRBD1,.,TRBV19,16,CASSLFGLTGNSPLHF,TGTGCCAGTAGCCTATTCGGGCTGACAGGGAATTCACCCCTCCACTTT